The T cell receptor (beta chain) under discussion was sequenced for a study of T cell repertoires in cytomegalovirus infection. Study overall: Selected CMV epitopes included recently identified HLA-C-restricted ones as well as well-studied HLA-B-restricted ones. Through public TCR beta signatures, both CMV infection and matching HLA type were indicated.

Deletions cut 9 bases from V and 2 bases from J, with 14 bases between. Germline V CDR1 and CDR2: ENHRY, SYGVKD. The CDR3 has 13 amino acids. TCRdb reprocessed the reads with MiXCR, giving one entry per CDR3 protein. In the table there are 380,000 or so distinct CDR3 sequences, roughly 34% of which are singletons. Details on this clonotype: The antigen is unknown.

Study-wide points: Pooled public TCR beta family frequency picked out CMV carriers with the relevant HLA. Within the response measured ex vivo, HLA-C-restricted CMV-specific TCR beta clonotypes were dominant.

Specimen: cultured PBMCs, collected from culture after CMV antigen stimulation. The source is a human donor in good health (CMV status not recorded). Some clones in this sample may be carry-over from other donors' samples. The rearrangement links TRBV10-3 to TRBJ2-7; weak D call: TRBD2 (7 bases). The CDR3 spells CAIEGEGAYEQYF. The CDR3 nucleotides read TGTGCCATTGAGGGGGAGGGGGCCTACGAGCAGTACTTC.